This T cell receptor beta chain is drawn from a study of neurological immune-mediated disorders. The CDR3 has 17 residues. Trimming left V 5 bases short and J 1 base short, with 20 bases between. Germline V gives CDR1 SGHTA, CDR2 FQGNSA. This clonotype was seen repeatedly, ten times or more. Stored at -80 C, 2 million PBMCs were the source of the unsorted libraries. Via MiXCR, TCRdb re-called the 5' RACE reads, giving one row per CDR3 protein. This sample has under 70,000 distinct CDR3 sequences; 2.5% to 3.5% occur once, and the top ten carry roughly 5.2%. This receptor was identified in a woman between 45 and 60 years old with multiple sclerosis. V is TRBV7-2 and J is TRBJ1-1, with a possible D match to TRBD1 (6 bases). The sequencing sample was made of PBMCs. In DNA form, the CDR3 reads TGTGCCAGCAGCATCGTCGCGCCAAGGACAGCGAACACTGAAGCTTTCTTT. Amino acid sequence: CASSIVAPRTANTEAFF.